The rows below give T cell receptor beta chains drawn from one sample of a study of monozygotic twins with inflammatory bowel disease. TCRdb re-analyzed the 5' RACE reads; it lists each CDR3 protein once, without DNA. This table lists 200,000 to 250,000 distinct CDR3 sequences. The sequencing sample was made of blood. These receptors were collected from a human donor with ulcerative colitis or Crohn's disease, or a healthy co-twin of an affected twin (not recorded which). CDR3s include the opening cysteine and the closing phenylalanine or tryptophan. The size field is filled for only some rows; it gives once, few, many or a size class.

v_call,clone_size,j_call,cdr3_aa
TRBV7-2,NA,TRBJ2-1,CASSRDSPSYNEQFF
TRBV6-5,NA,TRBJ2-3,CASSVLASADTQYF
TRBV20-1,NA,TRBJ2-7,CSAPIDRLSYEQYF
TRBV9,medium-sized,TRBJ2-7,CASSVSDRESYEQYF
TRBV21-1,NA,TRBJ2-3,CASSRRALDGDTQYF
TRBV28,NA,TRBJ2-1,CASSSRTIWFF
TRBV7-2,NA,TRBJ2-3,CASSLGRGDTQYF
TRBV5-1,NA,TRBJ2-1,CASSLVSAGKNEQFF
TRBV27,NA,TRBJ1-6,CASSFYNSPLHF
TRBV5-5,NA,TRBJ2-1,CASSPRDRFNEQFF
TRBV6-9,NA,TRBJ1-1,CASSYSRTGGFYYPSTEAFF
TRBV5-1,NA,TRBJ2-6,CASSSDREYSGANVLTF
TRBV12-3/TRBV12-4,NA,TRBJ2-2,CASTGDGGPLSSTGELFF
TRBV19,NA,TRBJ1-1,CASSSQGRFTEAFF
TRBV7-9,NA,TRBJ1-1,CASSLAGQYEAFF
TRBV5-1,NA,TRBJ2-7,CASSLQGADEQYF
TRBV19,NA,TRBJ2-3,CASMMRSASTDTQYF
TRBV5-6,NA,TRBJ2-5,CASSGPLAGGKETQYF
TRBV3-1,NA,TRBJ2-3,CASGVLGKYTQYF
TRBV6-1,NA,TRBJ2-5,CASSPTGGKETQYF
TRBV4-1,NA,TRBJ1-6,CASSQETGAGNSPLHF
TRBV7-9,NA,TRBJ2-7,CASSLGAGGNSYEQYF
TRBV25-1,NA,TRBJ2-5,CASSPLIGLQETQYF
TRBV19,NA,TRBJ2-1,CASRGLALRGNEQFF
TRBV14,NA,TRBJ1-1,CASSQDGSEGANTEAFF
TRBV6-1,NA,TRBJ1-6,CASSDRPNSPLHF
TRBV7-2,NA,TRBJ2-1,CASSAINEQFF
TRBV7-2,NA,TRBJ1-1,CASSLHRGSGNTEAFF
TRBV27,NA,TRBJ2-1,CASSLYGVTGNEQFF
TRBV28,NA,TRBJ1-1,CASSTPPTGAFF
TRBV2,NA,TRBJ2-7,CASSAGTNRYEQYF
TRBV4-2,NA,TRBJ2-7,CASSQYRDISYEQYF
TRBV10-3,NA,TRBJ1-1,CAISEQRNTEAFF
TRBV5-1,NA,TRBJ2-3,CASSSGRSTDTQYF
TRBV20-1,NA,TRBJ2-6,CSARDLLQANVLTF
TRBV5-1,NA,TRBJ2-2,CASGSDFTGELFF
TRBV7-9,NA,TRBJ2-2,CASTPRASSTGELFF
TRBV12-3/TRBV12-4,NA,TRBJ2-3,CASSLAETSTDTQYF
TRBV7-6,NA,TRBJ2-2,CASSSSGSWTGELFF
TRBV5-1,NA,TRBJ1-6,CASTYGQGNRTPLHF
TRBV4-1,NA,TRBJ2-2,CASSQFYRGIDTGELFF
TRBV11-3,NA,TRBJ2-2,CASSSDTMNTGELFF
TRBV7-9,NA,TRBJ2-1,CASSATRGPYNEQFF
TRBV2,NA,TRBJ2-7,CASPNSRQGPYEQYF
TRBV5-1,NA,TRBJ2-1,CASSLGPEGDEQFF
TRBV18,NA,TRBJ2-7,CASTGTDYEQYF
TRBV18,NA,TRBJ2-1,CASSPPGTGGGFSYNEQFF
TRBV5-1,NA,TRBJ2-1,CASSSDGLAAYNEQFF
TRBV4-2,NA,TRBJ2-7,CASSQDAGTSGGEQYF
TRBV6-1,NA,TRBJ1-4,CASKANGGGPNNEKLFF
TRBV19,NA,TRBJ2-5,CASRGGIETQHF
TRBV7-2,NA,TRBJ2-5,CASSLAPLGTQYF
TRBV19,NA,TRBJ2-5,CASRGGSETQYF
TRBV2,NA,TRBJ2-2,CASSAANTGELFF
TRBV2,NA,TRBJ2-2,CASRGGTNTGELFF
TRBV11-2,NA,TRBJ2-4,CASSLEGTRQLAKNIQYF
TRBV5-4,NA,TRBJ2-1,CASSLGLAGADEQYF
TRBV6-6,NA,TRBJ2-7,CASQANGLANEQYF
TRBV29-1,NA,TRBJ2-1,CSVGGNTVYNEQFF
TRBV12-3/TRBV12-4,NA,TRBJ2-3,CASSSGGFSTDTQYF